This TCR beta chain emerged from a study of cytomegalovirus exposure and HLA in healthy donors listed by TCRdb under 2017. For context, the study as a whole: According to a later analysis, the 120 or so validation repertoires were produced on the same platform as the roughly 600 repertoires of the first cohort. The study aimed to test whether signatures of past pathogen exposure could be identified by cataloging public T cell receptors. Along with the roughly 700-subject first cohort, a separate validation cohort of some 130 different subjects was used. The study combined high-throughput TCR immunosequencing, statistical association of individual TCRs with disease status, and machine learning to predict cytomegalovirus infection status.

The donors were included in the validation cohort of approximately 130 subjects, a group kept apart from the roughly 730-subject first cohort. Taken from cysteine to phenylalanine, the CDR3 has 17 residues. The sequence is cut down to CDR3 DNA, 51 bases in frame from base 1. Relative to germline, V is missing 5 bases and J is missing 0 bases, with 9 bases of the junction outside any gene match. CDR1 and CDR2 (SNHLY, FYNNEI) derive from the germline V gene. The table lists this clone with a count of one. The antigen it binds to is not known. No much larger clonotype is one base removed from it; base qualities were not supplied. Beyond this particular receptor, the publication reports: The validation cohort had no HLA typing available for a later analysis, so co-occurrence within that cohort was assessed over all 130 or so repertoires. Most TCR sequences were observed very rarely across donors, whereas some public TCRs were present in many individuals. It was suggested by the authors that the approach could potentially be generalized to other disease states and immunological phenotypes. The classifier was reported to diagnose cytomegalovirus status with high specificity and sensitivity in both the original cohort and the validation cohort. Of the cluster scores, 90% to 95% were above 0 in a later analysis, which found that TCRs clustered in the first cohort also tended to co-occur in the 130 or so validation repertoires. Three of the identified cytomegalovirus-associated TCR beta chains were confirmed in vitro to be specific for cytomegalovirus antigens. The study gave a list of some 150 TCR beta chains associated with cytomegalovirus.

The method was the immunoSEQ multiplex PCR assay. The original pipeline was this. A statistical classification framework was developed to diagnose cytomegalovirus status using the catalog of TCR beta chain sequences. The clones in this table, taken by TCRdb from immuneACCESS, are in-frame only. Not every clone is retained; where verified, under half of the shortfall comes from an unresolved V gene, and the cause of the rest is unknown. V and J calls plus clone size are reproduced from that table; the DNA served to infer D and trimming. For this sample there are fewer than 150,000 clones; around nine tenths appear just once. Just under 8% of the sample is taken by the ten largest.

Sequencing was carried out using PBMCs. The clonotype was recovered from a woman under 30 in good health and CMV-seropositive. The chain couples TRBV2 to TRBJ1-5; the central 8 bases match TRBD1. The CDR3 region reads CASSQTRTGFSNQPQHF. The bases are TGTGCCAGCAGTCAAACGCGGACAGGGTTTAGCAATCAGCCCCAGCATTTT.